This T cell receptor (beta chain) was sequenced in a study of T cells in Graves' hyperthyroidism and ophthalmopathy. Amplified regions were TCR beta CDR3 sequences from RNA transcripts. During a first-round RT-PCR of the TCR CDR3, the HTBI primer set was used. MiXCR, run by TCRdb on the multiplex PCR reads, gives a single entry per CDR3 protein. The table includes roughly 380,000 distinct CDR3 sequences, approximately 20% detected once. This clonotype was recorded many times. V was cut by 10 bases and J by 3 bases, with 9 bases left in between. The V gene's germline CDR1 is SNHLY and CDR2 FYNNEI. The CDR3 totals 11 residues. Absence of ophthalmopathy progression within 18 months defined stable Graves' hyperthyroidism. Any patient presenting with uncontrolled infection, other autoimmune disease, pregnancy or lactation was left out. Clinical symptoms, serum thyroxine, TRAb, thyroid ultrasound and orbital computed tomography established diagnosis.

The V call is TRBV2, the J call TRBJ1-1, with a weak D call TRBD1 (5 bases). Sequencing was carried out using blood. This sequence originates from a young woman with Graves' hyperthyroidism. CDR3 nucleotides: TGTGCCACCCAGGGAGACACTGAAGCTTTCTTT. Encoded protein: CATQGDTEAFF.